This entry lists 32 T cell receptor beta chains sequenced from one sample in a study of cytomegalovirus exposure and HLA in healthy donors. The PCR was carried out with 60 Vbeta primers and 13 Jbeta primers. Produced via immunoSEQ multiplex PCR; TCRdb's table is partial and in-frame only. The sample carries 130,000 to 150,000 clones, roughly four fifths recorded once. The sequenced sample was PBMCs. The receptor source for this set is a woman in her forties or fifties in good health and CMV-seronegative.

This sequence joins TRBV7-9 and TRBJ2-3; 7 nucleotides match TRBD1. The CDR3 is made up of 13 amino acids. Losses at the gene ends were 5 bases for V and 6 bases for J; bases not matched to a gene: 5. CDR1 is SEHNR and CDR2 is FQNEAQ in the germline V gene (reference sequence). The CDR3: CASSHRGSDTQYF. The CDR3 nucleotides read TGTGCCAGCAGCCACAGGGGATCCGATACGCAGTATTTT. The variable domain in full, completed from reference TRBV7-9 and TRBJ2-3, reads DTGVSQNPRHKITKRGQNVTFRCDPISEHNRLYWYRQTLGQGPEFLTYFQNEAQLEKSRLLSDRFSAERPKGSFSTLEIQRTEQGDSAMYLCASSHRGSDTQYFGPGTRLTVL.

CDR3 sequence (DNA): TGTGCCAGCAGCGTAGGATCCAGGGGAACCGGGGAGCTGTTTTTT. Amino acid sequence: CASSVGSRGTGELFF. This sequence joins TRBV9 and TRBJ2-2; possibly TRBD1 for D (6 bases). The CDR3 totals 15 residues. V was cut by 0 bases and J by 5 bases, with 11 bases left in between. Germline V lookup: CDR1 SGDLS, CDR2 YYNGEE.

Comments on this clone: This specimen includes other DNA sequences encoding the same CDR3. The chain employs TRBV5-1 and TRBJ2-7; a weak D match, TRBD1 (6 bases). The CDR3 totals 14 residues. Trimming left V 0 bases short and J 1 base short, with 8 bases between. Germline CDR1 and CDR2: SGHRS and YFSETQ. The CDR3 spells CASSLGGLSYEQYF. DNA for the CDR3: TGCGCCAGCAGCTTGGGGGGGCTTTCCTACGAGCAGTACTTC. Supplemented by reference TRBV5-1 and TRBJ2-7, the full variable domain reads KAGVTQTPRYLIKTRGQQVTLSCSPISGHRSVSWYQQTPGQGLQFLFEYFSETQRNKGNFPGRFSGRQFSNSRSEMNVSTLELGDSALYLCASSLGGLSYEQYFGPGTRLTVT.

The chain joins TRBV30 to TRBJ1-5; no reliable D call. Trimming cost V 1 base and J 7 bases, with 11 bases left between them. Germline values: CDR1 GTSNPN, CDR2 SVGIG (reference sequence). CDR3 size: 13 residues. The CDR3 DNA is TGTGCCTGGAGTGGAGGCCACGGACAGCCCCAGCATTTT. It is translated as CAWSGGHGQPQHF.

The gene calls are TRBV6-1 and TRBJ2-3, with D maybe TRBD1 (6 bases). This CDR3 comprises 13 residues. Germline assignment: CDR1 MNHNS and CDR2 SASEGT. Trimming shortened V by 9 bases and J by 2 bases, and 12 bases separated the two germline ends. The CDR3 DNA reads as TGTGCCAGTACAGAGGGACACACAGATACGCAGTATTTT. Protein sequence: CASTEGHTDTQYF.

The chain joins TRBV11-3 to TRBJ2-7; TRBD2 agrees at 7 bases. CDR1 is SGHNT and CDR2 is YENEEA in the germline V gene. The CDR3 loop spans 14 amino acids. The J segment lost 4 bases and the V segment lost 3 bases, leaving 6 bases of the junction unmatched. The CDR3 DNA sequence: TGTGCCAGCAGCTTCGCTAGCGGTCCTTACGAGCAGTACTTC. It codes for CASSFASGPYEQYF.

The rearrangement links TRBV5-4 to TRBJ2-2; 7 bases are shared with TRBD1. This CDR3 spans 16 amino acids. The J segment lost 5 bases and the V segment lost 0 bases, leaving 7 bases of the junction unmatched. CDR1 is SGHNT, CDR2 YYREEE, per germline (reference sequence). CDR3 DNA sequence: TGTGCCAGCAGCTTGGCGGGACAGACTACTACCGGGGAGCTGTTTTTT. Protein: CASSLAGQTTTGELFF.

Here the CDR3 reads CASKETVNTGELFF. The DNA of the CDR3 is TGTGCCAGCAAGGAGACAGTTAACACCGGGGAGCTGTTTTTT. This chain links TRBV19 with TRBJ2-2; maybe TRBD1 (5 bases). The ends were cut back, 9 bases at V and 2 bases at J, with 13 bases in the middle. CDR1 is LNHDA, CDR2 SQIVND, per germline (reference sequence). The CDR3 has 14 amino acids. Using reference TRBV19 and TRBJ2-2 for the parts outside the CDR3, the full variable domain is DGGITQSPKYLFRKEGQNVTLSCEQNLNHDAMYWYRQDPGQGLRLIYYSQIVNDFQKGDIAEGYSVSREKKESFPLTVTSAQKNPTAFYLCASKETVNTGELFFGEGSRLTVL.

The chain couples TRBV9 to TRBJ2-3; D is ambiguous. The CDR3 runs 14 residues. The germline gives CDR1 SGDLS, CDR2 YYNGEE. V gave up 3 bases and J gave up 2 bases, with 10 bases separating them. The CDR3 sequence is CASSGRGTTDTQYF. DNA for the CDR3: TGTGCCAGCAGCGGTCGAGGTACCACAGATACGCAGTATTTT. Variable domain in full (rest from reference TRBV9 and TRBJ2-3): DSGVTQTPKHLITATGQRVTLRCSPRSGDLSVYWYQQSLDQGLQFLIQYYNGEERAKGNILERFSAQQFPDLHSELNLSSLELGDSALYFCASSGRGTTDTQYFGPGTRLTVL.

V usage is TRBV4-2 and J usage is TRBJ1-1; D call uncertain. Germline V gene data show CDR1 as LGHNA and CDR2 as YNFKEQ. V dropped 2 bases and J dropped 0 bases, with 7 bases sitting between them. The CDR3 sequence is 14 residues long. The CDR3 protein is CASSQLSLNTEAFF. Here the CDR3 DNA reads TGTGCCAGCAGCCAACTCAGTCTGAACACTGAAGCTTTCTTT.

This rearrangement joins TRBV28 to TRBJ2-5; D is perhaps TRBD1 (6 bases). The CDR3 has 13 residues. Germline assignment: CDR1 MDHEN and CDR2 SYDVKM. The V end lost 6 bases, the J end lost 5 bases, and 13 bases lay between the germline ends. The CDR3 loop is CASSSGQWETQYF. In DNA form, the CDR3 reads TGTGCCAGCAGCAGTGGACAGTGGGAGACCCAGTACTTC.

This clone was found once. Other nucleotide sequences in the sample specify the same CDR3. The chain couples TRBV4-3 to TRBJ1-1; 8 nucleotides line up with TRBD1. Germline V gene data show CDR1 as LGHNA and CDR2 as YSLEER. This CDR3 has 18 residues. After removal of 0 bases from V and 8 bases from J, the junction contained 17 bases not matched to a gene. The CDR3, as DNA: TGCGCCAGCAGCCAAGATCCACCAGGGGGCTATAGTGGCACCGAAGCTTTCTTT. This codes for CASSQDPPGGYSGTEAFF.

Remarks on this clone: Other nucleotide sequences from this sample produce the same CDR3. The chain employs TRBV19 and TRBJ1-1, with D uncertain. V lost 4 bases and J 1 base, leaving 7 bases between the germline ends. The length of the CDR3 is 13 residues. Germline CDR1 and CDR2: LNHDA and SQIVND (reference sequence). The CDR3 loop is CASSTTGNTEAFF. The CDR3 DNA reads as TGTGCCAGTAGTACTACGGGGAACACTGAAGCTTTCTTT.

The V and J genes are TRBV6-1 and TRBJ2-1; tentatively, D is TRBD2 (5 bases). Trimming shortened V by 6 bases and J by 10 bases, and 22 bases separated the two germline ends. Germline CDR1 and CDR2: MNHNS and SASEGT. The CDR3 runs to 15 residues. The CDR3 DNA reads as TGTGCCAGCAGCGCAGGACGGGAACTACAATGGGAGCAGTTCTTC. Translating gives CASSAGRELQWEQFF.

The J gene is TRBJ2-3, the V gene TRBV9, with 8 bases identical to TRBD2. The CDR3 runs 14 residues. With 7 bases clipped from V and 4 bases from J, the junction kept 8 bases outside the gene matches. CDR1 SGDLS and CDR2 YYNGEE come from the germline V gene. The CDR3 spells CASSFGGEADTQYF. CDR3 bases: TGTGCCAGCTCTTTCGGGGGGGAGGCAGATACGCAGTATTTT.

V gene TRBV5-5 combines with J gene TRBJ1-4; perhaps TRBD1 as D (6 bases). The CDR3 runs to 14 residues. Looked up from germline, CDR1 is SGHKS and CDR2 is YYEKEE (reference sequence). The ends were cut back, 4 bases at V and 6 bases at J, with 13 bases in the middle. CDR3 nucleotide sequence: TGTGCCAGCAGCGTCGGACAGATAGATGAAAAACTGTTTTTT. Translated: CASSVGQIDEKLFF.

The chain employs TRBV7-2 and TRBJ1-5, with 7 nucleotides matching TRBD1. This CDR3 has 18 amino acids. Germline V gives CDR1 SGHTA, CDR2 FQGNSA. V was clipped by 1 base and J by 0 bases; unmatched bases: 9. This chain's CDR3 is CASSLVRPTGTSNQPQHF. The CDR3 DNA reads TGTGCCAGCAGCTTAGTTCGTCCGACAGGGACTAGCAATCAGCCCCAGCATTTT.

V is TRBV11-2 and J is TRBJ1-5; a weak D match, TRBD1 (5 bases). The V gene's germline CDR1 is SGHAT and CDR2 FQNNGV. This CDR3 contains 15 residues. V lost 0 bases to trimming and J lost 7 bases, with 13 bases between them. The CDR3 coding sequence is TGTGCCAGCAGCTTAGAGGGGGGTTGGGGCCAGCCCCAGCATTTT. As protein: CASSLEGGWGQPQHF.

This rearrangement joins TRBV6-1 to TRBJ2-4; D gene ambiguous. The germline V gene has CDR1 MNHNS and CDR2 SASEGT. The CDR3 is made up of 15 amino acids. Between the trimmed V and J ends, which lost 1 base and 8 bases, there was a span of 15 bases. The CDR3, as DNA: TGTGCCAGCAGTGAAGACGACGGCCTTGCGGACATTCAGTACTTC. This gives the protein CASSEDDGLADIQYF.

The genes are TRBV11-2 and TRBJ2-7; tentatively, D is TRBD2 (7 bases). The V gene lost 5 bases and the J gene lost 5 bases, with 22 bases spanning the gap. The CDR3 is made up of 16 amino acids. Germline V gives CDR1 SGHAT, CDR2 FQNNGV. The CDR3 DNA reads TGTGCCAGCAGCCATCCTCGATCGGGGGGCTGGGACGAGCAGTACTTC. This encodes CASSHPRSGGWDEQYF. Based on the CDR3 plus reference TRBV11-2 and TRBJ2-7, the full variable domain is EAGVAQSPRYKIIEKRQSVAFWCNPISGHATLYWYQQILGQGPKLLIQFQNNGVVDDSQLPKDRFSAERLKGVDSTLKIQPAKLEDSAVYLCASSHPRSGGWDEQYFGPGTRLTVT.

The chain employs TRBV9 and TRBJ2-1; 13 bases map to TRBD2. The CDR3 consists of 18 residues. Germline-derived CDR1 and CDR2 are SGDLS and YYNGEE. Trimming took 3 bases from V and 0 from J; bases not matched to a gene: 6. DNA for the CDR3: TGTGCCAGCAGCGGTCGACTAGCGGGGGGCAGCTCCTACAATGAGCAGTTCTTC. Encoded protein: CASSGRLAGGSSYNEQFF.

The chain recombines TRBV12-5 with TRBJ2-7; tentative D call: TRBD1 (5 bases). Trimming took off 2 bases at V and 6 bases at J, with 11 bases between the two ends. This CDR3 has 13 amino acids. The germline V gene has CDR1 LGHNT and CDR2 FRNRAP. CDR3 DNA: TGTGCTAGTGGTTTGCTCAGGGCTGCCGAGCAGTACTTC. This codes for CASGLLRAAEQYF.

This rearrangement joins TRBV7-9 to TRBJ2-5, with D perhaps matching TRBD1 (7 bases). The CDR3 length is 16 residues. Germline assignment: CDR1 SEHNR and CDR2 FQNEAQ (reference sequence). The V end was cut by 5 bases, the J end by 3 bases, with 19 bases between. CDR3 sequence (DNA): TGTGCCAGCAGCCACCGACAGGGAGGATCAGAAGAGACCCAGTACTTC. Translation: CASSHRQGGSEETQYF.

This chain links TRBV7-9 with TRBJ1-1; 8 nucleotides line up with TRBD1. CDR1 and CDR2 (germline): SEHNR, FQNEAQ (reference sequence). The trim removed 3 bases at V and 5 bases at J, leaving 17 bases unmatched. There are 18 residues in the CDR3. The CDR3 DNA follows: TGTGCCAGCAGCTTCCCCACAGGACAGGGAAGGGGGCGAACTGAAGCTTTCTTT. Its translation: CASSFPTGQGRGRTEAFF. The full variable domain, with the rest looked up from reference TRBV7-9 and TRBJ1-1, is DTGVSQNPRHKITKRGQNVTFRCDPISEHNRLYWYRQTLGQGPEFLTYFQNEAQLEKSRLLSDRFSAERPKGSFSTLEIQRTEQGDSAMYLCASSFPTGQGRGRTEAFFGQGTRLTVV.

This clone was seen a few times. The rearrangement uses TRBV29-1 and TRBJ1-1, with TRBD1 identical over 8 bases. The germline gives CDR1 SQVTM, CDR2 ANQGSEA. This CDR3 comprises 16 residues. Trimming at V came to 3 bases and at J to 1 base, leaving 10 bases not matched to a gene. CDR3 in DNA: TGCAGCGTTGACCGACCACCACAGGGGGGGAACACTGAAGCTTTCTTT. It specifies CSVDRPPQGGNTEAFF.

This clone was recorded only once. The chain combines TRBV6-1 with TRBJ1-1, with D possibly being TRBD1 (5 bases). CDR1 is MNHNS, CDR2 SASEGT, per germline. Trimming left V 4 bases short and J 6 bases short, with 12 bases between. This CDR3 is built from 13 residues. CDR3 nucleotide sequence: TGTGCCAGCAGTGCTCAACCGGGGGCTGAAGCTTTCTTT. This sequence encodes CASSAQPGAEAFF.

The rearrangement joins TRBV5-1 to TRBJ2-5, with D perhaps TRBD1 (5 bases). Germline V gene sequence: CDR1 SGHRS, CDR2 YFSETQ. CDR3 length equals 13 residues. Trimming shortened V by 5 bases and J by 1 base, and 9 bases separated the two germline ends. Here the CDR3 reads CASSLDTQETQYF. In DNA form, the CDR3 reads TGCGCCAGCAGTCTGGACACCCAAGAGACCCAGTACTTC.

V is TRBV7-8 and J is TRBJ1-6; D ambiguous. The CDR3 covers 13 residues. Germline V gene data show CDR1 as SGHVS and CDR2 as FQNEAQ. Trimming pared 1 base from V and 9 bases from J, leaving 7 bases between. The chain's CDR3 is CASSLGALSPLHF. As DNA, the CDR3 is TGTGCCAGCAGCTTAGGGGCCCTTTCACCCCTCCACTTT.

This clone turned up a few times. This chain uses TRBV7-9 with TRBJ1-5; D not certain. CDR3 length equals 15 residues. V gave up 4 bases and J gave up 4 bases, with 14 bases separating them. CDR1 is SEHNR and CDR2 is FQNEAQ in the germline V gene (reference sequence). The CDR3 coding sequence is TGTGCCAGCAGCTCCCGCGGGGAAGGTAATCAGCCCCAGCATTTT. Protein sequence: CASSSRGEGNQPQHF.

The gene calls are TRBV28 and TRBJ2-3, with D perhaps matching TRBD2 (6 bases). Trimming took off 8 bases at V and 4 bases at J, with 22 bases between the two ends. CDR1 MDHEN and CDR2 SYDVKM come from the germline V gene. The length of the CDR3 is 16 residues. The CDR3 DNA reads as TGTGCCAGCGCCCTACCCGGGGCGGGGAACGCAGATACGCAGTATTTT. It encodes CASALPGAGNADTQYF.

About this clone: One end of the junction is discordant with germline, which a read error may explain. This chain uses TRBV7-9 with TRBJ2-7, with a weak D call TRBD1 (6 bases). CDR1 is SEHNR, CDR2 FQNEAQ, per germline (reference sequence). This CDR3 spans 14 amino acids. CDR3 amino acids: CSSSPRGESYEQYF. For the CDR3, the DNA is TGTTCCAGCAGCCCCAGGGGAGAGTCCTACGAGCAGTACTTC.

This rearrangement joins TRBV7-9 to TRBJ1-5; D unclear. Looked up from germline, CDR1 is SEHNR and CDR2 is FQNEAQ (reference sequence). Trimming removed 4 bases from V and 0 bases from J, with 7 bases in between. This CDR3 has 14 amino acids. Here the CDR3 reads CASSSGLSNQPQHF. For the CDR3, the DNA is TGTGCCAGCAGCTCTGGGCTTAGCAATCAGCCCCAGCATTTT.